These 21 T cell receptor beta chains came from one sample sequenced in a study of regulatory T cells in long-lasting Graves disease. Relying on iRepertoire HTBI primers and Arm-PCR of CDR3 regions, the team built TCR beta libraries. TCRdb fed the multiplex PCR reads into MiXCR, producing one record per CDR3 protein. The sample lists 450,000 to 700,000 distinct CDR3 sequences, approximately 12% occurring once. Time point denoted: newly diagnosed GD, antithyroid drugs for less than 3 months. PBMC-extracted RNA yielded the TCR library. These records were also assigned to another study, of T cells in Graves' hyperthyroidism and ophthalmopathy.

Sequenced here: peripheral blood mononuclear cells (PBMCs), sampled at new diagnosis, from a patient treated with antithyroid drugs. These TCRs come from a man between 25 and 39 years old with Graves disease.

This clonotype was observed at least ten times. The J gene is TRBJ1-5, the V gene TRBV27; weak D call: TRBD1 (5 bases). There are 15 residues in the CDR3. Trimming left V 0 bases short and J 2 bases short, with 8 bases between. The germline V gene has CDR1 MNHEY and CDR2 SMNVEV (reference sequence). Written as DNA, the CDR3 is TGTGCCAGCAGTTTATCAGGGGAAGGCAATCAGCCCCAGCATTTT. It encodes CASSLSGEGNQPQHF.

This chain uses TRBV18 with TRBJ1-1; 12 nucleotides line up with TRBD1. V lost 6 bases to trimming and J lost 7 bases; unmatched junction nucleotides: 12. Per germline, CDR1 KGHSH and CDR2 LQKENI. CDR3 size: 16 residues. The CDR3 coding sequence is TGTGCCAGCTCTCTAACCGTTGGGACAGGGGGCATTGAAGCTTTCTTT. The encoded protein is CASSLTVGTGGIEAFF.

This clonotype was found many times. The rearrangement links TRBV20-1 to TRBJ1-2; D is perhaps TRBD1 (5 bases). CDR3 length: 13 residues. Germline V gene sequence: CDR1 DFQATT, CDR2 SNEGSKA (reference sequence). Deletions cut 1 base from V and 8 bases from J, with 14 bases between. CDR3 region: CSARVVGRDGYTF. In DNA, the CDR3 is TGCAGTGCTAGAGTTGTGGGCAGGGACGGCTACACCTTC.

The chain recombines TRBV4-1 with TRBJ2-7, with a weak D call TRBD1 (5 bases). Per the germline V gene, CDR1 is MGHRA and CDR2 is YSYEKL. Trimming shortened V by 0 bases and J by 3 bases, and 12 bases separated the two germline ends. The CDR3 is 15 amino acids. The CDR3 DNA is TGCGCCAGCAGCCAAGAAGGGGCCCTTTACTACGAGCAGTACTTC. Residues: CASSQEGALYYEQYF.

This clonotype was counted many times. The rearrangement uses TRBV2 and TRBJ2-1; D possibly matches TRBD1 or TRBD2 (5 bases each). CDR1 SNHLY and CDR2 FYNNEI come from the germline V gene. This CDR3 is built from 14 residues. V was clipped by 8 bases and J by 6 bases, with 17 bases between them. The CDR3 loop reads CASSDFVGPNEQFF. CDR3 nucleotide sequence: TGTGCCAGCTCTGATTTTGTGGGACCCAATGAGCAGTTCTTC.

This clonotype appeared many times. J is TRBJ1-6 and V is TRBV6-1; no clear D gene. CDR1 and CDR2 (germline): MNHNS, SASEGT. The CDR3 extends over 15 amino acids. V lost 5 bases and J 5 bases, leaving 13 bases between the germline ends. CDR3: CASSLQTGHNSPLHF. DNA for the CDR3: TGTGCCAGCAGTCTGCAGACCGGTCATAATTCACCCCTCCACTTT.

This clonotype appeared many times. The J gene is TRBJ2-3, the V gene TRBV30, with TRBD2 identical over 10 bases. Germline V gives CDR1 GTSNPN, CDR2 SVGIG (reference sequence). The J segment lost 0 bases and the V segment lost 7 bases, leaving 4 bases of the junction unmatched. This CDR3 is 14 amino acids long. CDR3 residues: CALTTSGSTDTQYF. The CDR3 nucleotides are TGTGCCTTGACGACTAGCGGGAGCACAGATACGCAGTATTTT.

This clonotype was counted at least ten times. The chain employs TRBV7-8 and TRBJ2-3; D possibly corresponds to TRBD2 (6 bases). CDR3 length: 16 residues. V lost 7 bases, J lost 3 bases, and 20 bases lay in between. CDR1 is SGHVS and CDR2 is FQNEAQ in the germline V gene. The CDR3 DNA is TGTGCCAGCACCCTCCCGAGGGGCGGGACGACAGATACGCAGTATTTT. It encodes CASTLPRGGTTDTQYF.

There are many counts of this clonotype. The CDR3 protein is CASSPQVAGNRVNEQFF. The CDR3 DNA reads as TGCGCCAGCAGCCCCCAGGTAGCGGGGAATCGGGTCAATGAGCAGTTCTTC. The V and J genes are TRBV5-1 and TRBJ2-1; 8 nucleotides line up with TRBD2. Germline CDR1 SGHRS, CDR2 YFSETQ. CDR3 length: 17 residues. The ends lost 4 bases at V and 6 bases at J; junction bases unmatched: 15.

The CDR3 DNA sequence: TGTGCCAGCAGTTACTGGGCCTACGAGCAGTACTTC. Its translation: CASSYWAYEQYF. The chain couples TRBV6-5 to TRBJ2-7, with D uncertain. Trimming removed 1 base from V and 2 bases from J, with 3 bases in between. This CDR3 spans 12 amino acids. Germline CDR1 reads MNHEY; CDR2 reads SVGAGI.

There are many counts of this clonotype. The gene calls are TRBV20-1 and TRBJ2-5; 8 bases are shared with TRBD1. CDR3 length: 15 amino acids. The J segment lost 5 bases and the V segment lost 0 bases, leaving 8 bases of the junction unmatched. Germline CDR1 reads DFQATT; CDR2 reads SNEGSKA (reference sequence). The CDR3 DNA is TGCAGTGCTAGAGATTTGGCAGGGGGCGGTGAGACCCAGTACTTC. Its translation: CSARDLAGGGETQYF.

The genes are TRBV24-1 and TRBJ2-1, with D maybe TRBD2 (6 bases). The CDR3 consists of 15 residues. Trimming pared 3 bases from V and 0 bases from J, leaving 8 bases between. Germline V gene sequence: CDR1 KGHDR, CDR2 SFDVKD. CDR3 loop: CATSDHGGSYNEQFF. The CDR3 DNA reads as TGTGCCACCAGTGATCACGGGGGCTCCTACAATGAGCAGTTCTTC.

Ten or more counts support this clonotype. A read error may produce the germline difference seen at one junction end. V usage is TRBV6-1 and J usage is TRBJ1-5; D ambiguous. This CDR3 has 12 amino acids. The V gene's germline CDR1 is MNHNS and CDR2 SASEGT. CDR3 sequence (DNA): TGCGCCAGCAGTGACCCAAATCAGCCCCAGCATTTT. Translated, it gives CASSDPNQPQHF.

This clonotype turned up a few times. CDR3 coding DNA: TGTGCCAGCAGCCAAGATAGACAGGGGGCCCCCTACGAGCAGTACTTC. This codes for CASSQDRQGAPYEQYF. The rearrangement uses TRBV4-2 and TRBJ2-7; 10 bases fit TRBD1. The CDR3 contains 16 residues. Germline V gene data show CDR1 as LGHNA and CDR2 as YNFKEQ. V lost 0 bases, J lost 2 bases, and 4 bases stayed unmatched.

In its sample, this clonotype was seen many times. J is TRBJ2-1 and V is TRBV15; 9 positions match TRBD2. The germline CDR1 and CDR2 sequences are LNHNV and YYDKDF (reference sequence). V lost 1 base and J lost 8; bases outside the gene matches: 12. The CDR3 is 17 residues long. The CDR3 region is CATSRGGGGRASDEQFF. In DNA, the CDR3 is TGTGCCACCAGCAGAGGGGGTGGCGGGAGGGCCAGCGATGAGCAGTTCTTC.

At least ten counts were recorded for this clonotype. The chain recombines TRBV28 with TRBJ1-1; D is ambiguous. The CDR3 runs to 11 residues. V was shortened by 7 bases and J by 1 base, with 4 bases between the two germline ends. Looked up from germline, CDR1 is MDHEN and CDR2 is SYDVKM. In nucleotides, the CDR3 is TGTGCCAGCAACTGGAACACTGAAGCTTTCTTT. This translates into CASNWNTEAFF.

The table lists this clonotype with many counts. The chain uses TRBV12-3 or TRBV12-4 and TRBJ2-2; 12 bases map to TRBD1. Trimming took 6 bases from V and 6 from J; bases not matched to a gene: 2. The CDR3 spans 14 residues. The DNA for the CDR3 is TGTGCCAGCAGGGGGACAGGGGGCCCCGGGGAGCTGTTTTTT. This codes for CASRGTGGPGELFF.

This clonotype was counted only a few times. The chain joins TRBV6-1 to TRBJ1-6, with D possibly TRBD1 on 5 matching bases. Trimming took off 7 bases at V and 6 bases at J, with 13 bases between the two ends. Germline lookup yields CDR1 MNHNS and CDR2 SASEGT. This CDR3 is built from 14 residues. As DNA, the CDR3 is TGTGCCAGCACCACAGGAGACTCTAATTCACCCCTCCACTTT. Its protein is CASTTGDSNSPLHF.

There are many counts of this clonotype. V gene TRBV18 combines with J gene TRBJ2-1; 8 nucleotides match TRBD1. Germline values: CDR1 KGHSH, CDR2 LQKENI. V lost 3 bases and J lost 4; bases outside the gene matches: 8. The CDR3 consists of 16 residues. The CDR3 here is CASSPTPGQAYNEQFF. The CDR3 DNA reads TGTGCCAGCTCACCTACTCCGGGACAGGCGTACAATGAGCAGTTCTTC. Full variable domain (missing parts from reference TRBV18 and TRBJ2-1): NAGVMQNPRHLVRRRGQEARLRCSPMKGHSHVYWYRQLPEEGLKFMVYLQKENIIDESGMPKERFSAEFPKEGPSILRIQQVVRGDSAAYFCASSPTPGQAYNEQFFGPGTRLTVL.

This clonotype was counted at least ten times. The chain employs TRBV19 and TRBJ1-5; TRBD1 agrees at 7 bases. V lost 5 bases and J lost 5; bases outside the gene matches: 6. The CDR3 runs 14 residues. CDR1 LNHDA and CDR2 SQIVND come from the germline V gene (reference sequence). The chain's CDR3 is CASSLRQGYQPQHF. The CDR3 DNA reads TGTGCCAGTAGTTTAAGACAGGGCTATCAGCCCCAGCATTTT.

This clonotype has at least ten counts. CDR3 in amino acids: CASSYSRNQPQHF. The DNA of the CDR3 is TGTGCCAGCAGTTACTCTAGGAATCAGCCCCAGCATTTT. This chain uses TRBV6-5 with TRBJ1-5; D remains ambiguous. This CDR3 is 13 amino acids long. The V end was cut by 0 bases, the J end by 4 bases, with 4 bases between. Germline CDR1 and CDR2: MNHEY and SVGAGI.